This T cell receptor beta chain was obtained from a study of cytomegalovirus exposure and HLA in healthy donors (dated by TCRdb to about 2017). About the full investigation: According to an earlier analysis of 587 of the donors, some 180 million T cells yielded roughly 110 million unique TCR beta sequences and 276 Gb of sequence data. Roughly 300 gigabases of sequencing data and approximately 92 million unique TCR sequences made up an early release that covered approximately 700 HLA-typed donors. The genetic ancestry cluster associated with self-reported Caucasian donors included 80% to 90% of the roughly 400 genotyped donors. The aim of the study was to test whether cataloging public T cell receptors could identify signatures of past pathogen exposure. The T cell repertoires of around 730 subjects were profiled by immunosequencing and related to cytomegalovirus serostatus. A separate validation cohort of approximately 130 different subjects was used in addition to the approximately 700-subject first cohort. To predict cytomegalovirus infection status, the study combined high-throughput TCR immunosequencing, statistical association of individual TCRs with disease status, and machine learning. To study patterns of TCR occurrence, a later analysis re-analyzed previously published TCR beta repertoires from 666 donors and added high-resolution HLA genotyping. The later analysis used no new phenotypic data to find candidate immune exposures, relying instead on TCR beta sequences and their occurrence across donors. In an earlier analysis of 587 of the donors, high-throughput TCR beta sequencing was used to judge whether each TCR beta V gene segment behaved as functional or pseudogenic. Donor age, sex, ethnicity and CMV serostatus were collected together with the repertoire data. Genome-wide SNP genotypes for about 55% of the roughly 670 donors were used in a later genetic analysis, which treated that subset as a discovery cohort. Every discovery cohort repertoire had been produced on one sequencing platform. Both class I and class II loci were covered by HLA typing, at four-digit resolution. Typing coverage differed by locus: A, B, C, DRB1 and DQB1 were typed in roughly 629-630 donors, DQA1 in around 500, DPA1 in 600 to 610, and DPB1 in 450 to 480. Four or five DR-DQ haplotypes were handled as single units for association and clustering because linkage in the cohort was strong. Among about 400 genotyped donors of the cohort, an average of approximately 220,000 unique TCR beta nucleotide sequences was sequenced per donor, of which approximately 19% were non-productive.

Comment on this clone: No antigen is known for it. Base qualities are missing; no much larger clone stands one base away.

Overall study outcomes, separate from this receptor: In a later genetic analysis, fewer N-insertions in productive TCRs were reported among donors in an Asian-associated ancestry cluster than the approximately 710-donor mean. V-gene and J-gene trimming of TCR beta chains was associated with a missense DCLRE1C variant in a later genetic analysis, and the association was replicated in an independent cohort. The presence/absence analyses assumed that sequencing depth was roughly uniform across donors, and that assumption may not be true. Linkage disequilibrium might explain the correlated functional status among segregating V segments, but an unknown experimental factor could not be excluded. CMV serostatus was the only immune exposure information available for the cohort. While some public TCRs were present in many individuals, most TCR sequences turned up only very rarely across donors. The authors suggested that the approach could potentially be generalized to other disease states and immunological phenotypes. Some IMGT-functional V segments, including TRBV6-2 and TRBV6-3, could not be distinguished by the 87-base-pair reads and were therefore excluded. In an earlier analysis of roughly 500 of the donors, most TCR beta V segments appeared in productive rearrangements about 87% or about 30% of the time, broadly matching IMGT annotations. Because HLA typing was unavailable for some donors at each locus, only the typed subset was used in association tests. Compared with equally common non-associated chains, HLA-associated TCR beta chains in a later analysis were more clonally expanded and had lower generation probabilities. According to a later analysis, parvovirus B19, influenza, CMV and Epstein-Barr virus appeared linked to several top co-occurrence clusters. Assigning TCR associations to individual alleles was difficult when HLA alleles, especially DR and DQ, strongly co-occurred. A further reported finding was that TCR beta sequences accurately predicted the HLA-A and HLA-B alleles for most subjects in the first cohort. Most CMV-associated TCR beta chains appeared to be HLA-restricted in a later analysis, and the HLA associations seemed to be driven largely by CMV exposure. In a later analysis, the rate of TCR association differed among HLA loci, with DRB1 alleles having the most associated TCRs and HLA-C alleles having the fewest. The classifier was reported to diagnose cytomegalovirus status with high specificity and sensitivity in both the original cohort and the validation cohort. The sequencing pipeline was judged likely to have produced a cluster of highly shared sequence variants as a technical artifact. Only TCR beta chains were sequenced in this cohort, and the absence of alpha or paired-chain data limited detectable features. In a later analysis, 15,000 to 20,000 TCR beta sequences were associated with specific HLA alleles at a false discovery rate of 0.05. In the study, about 150 TCR beta chains were listed as associated with cytomegalovirus. Because counts were too low, about 15 rarely observed V segments, including chromosome 9 orphons, were left out of the earlier analysis of several hundred of the donors. A few of the identified cytomegalovirus-associated TCR beta chains were confirmed in vitro to be specific for cytomegalovirus antigens.

The cohort consisted of approximately 670 healthy bone marrow donors. At the time of sampling, all cohort members were nominally healthy, though unrecorded immune exposures were likely present. The donor was CMV seropositive and was included in the group of about 290 seropositive cohort members. Each donor provided a peripheral blood sample, and peripheral blood mononuclear cells were used for TCR beta sequencing. The Qiagen DNeasy Blood Extraction Kit was used to extract genomic DNA from the blood cell samples. Its CDR3 holds 13 amino acids, cysteine through phenylalanine. Left in the record is the CDR3 DNA by itself, 39 bases read in frame from the first base. CDR1 and CDR2 (MNHEY, SMNVEV) derive from the germline V gene (reference sequence). V loses 7 bases of germline sequence and J loses 4 bases, and the interval between the two ends is 13 bases. The library was made by the immunoSEQ multiplex PCR assay. The multiplex PCR relied on a mix of 60 forward primers for TCR Vbeta segments and 13 reverse primers for TCR Jbeta segments. The CDR3 region of rearranged TCR beta genes was amplified from genomic DNA with a multiplex PCR assay. The amplified TCR beta libraries were sequenced on the Illumina HiSeq System as 87-base-pair reads. The authors processed their data as follows. A later analysis counted around 72 million unique TCR beta chains across the 666 repertoires, and around 9.9 million of these chains were shared by at least two donors. A nearest-neighbor algorithm error-corrected the raw reads and collapsed the reads into unique sequences, merging closely related sequences to remove PCR and sequencing errors. Alignment of CDR3 sequences to IMGT reference sequences was used to assign V, D and J gene segments. Each retained sequence needed at least a six-nucleotide match to both a V gene segment and a J gene segment. A rearrangement counted as productive if the CDR3 had no stop codons and remained in frame with V and J, and every other rearrangement counted as non-productive. CDR3 was defined by IMGT convention, running from the second conserved V-encoded cysteine to the conserved J-encoded phenylalanine. In an earlier analysis of roughly 610 of the donors, sequences lacking an unambiguous match to a single V gene segment were excluded. An earlier analysis of 550 to 650 of the donors classified V segments as functional when productive rearrangements were above 56.7% and as segregating when the standard deviation between donors was above 5%. To diagnose cytomegalovirus status from the catalog of TCR beta chain sequences, a statistical classification framework was built. V and J gene assignment, in a later analysis, came from comparing TCR nucleotide sequences with IMGT/GENE-DB human TR gene sequences. In a later analysis, CDR3 sequences and most-parsimonious VDJ recombination scenarios were assigned using the TCRdist pipeline. A later analysis defined each TCR beta chain by its CDR3 amino acid sequence plus V-gene family, and excluded reads lacking a unique V-gene family. As a way to deal with suspected cross-contamination and a sequencing artifact, a later analysis dropped hundreds of nucleotide sequences that were highly shared and had low generation probability. In a later analysis, a clonal expansion index for each public chain was calculated from normalized within-repertoire ranks of inferred template counts. Generation probabilities in a later analysis came from a VDJ recombination model fitted to out-of-frame rearrangements, and those results were checked against IGoR. In a later analysis, TCR-TCR, TCR-HLA and TCR-CMV co-occurrence was scored with hypergeometric tests, and a repertoire-size bias correction was applied to TCR pairs. A later analysis estimated false discovery rates by permuting HLA or CMV assignments 20 times. In a later analysis, co-occurring TCRs were grouped using DBSCAN, with TCRdist sequence similarity added in when clustering inside HLA-allele-positive subsets. Repertoires with fewer than 30,000 or more than 120,000 public chains were left out of co-occurrence clustering, as were four to six repertoires with anomalous nucleotide sharing. TCRdb mirrors the immuneACCESS table, restricted to in-frame sequences. Some clones are absent from its copies; in checked studies, under half trace to an unresolved V gene, and the reason for the others is unknown. V and J calls and clone size are as listed in that table; D and trimming were resolved from the DNA. The sample contains tens of thousands of clones, approximately 72% of them found a single time. The ten largest clones add up to roughly 47% of the sample.

The chain is encoded by TRBV27 joined to TRBJ1-1; TRBD1 is perhaps the D gene, given 5 matching bases. Input material: PBMCs. The TCR was taken from a man aged 50-59 years in good health and CMV-seropositive. The bases are TGTGCCAGCACCAAGACCGGGGGCACTGAAGCTTTCTTT. The encoded protein is CASTKTGGTEAFF.